This TCR beta chain was sequenced during a study of cytomegalovirus exposure and HLA in healthy donors. General study findings and limits: Rare sequences made up most TCRs, while some public TCRs were found in many donors.

To note about this clone: Its matching antigen is unknown.

A multiplex PCR was run with 60 Vbeta primers and 13 Jbeta primers. Produced via immunoSEQ multiplex PCR; TCRdb's table is partial and in-frame only. The data hold roughly 67,000 clones, with about 79% observed a single time. Trimming took 4 bases from V and 0 from J, leaving 9 bases between them. Germline V gene sequence: CDR1 MNHNS, CDR2 SASEGT. The CDR3 totals 14 residues. The receptor's source is a man in his sixties in good health and CMV-seropositive. J is TRBJ1-1 and V is TRBV6-1; D uncertain. The sequencing sample was made of PBMCs. CDR3 bases: TGTGCCAGCAGTGTCAGTGTTATGAACACTGAAGCTTTCTTT. Translated, it gives CASSVSVMNTEAFF.